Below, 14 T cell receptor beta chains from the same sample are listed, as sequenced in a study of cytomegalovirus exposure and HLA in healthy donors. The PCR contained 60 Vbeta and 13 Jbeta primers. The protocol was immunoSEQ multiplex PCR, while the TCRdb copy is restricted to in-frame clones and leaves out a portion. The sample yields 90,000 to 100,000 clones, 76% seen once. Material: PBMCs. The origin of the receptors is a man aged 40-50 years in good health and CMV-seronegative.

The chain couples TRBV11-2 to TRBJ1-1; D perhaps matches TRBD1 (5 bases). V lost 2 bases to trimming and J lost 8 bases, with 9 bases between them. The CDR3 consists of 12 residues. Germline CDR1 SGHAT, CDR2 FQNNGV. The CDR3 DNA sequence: TGTGCCAGCAGCTTAACAGGTCGGGAAGCTTTCTTT. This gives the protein CASSLTGREAFF. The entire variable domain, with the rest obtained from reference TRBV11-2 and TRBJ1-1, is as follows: EAGVAQSPRYKIIEKRQSVAFWCNPISGHATLYWYQQILGQGPKLLIQFQNNGVVDDSQLPKDRFSAERLKGVDSTLKIQPAKLEDSAVYLCASSLTGREAFFGQGTRLTVV.

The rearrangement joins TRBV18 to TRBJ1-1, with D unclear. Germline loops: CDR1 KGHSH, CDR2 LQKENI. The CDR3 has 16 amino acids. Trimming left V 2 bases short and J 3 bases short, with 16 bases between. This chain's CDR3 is CASSPADLRSDTEAFF. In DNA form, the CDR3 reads TGTGCCAGCTCACCAGCGGATCTGCGGTCTGACACTGAAGCTTTCTTT.

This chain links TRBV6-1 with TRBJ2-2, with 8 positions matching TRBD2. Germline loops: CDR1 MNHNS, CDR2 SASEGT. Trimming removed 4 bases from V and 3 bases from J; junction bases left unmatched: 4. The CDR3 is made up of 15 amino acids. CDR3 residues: CASSVILADTGELFF. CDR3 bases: TGTGCCAGCAGTGTAATACTAGCGGACACCGGGGAGCTGTTTTTT.

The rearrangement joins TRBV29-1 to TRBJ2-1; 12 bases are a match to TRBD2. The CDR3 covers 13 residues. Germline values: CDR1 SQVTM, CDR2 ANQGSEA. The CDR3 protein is CNTLAGGDNEQFF. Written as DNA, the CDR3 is TGCAATACACTAGCGGGAGGTGACAATGAGCAGTTCTTC.

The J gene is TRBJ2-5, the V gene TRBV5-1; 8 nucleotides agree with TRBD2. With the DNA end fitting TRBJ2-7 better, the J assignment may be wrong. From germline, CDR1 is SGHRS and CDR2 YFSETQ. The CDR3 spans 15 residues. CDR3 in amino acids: CASSLNGGAFYEQYF. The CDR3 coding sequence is TGCGCCAGCAGCTTGAACGGGGGGGCATTCTACGAGCAGTACTTC.

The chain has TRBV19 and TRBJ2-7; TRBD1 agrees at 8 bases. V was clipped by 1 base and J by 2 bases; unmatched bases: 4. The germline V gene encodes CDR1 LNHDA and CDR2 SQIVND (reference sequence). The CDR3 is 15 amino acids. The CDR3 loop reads CASSIAGTGAYEQYF. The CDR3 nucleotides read TGTGCCAGTAGTATAGCTGGGACAGGAGCCTACGAGCAGTACTTC.

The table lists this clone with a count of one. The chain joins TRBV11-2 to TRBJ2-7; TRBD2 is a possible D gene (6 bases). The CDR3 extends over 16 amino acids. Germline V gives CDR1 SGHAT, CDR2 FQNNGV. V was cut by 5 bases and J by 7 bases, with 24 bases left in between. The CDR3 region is CASSLVAGILEGEQYF. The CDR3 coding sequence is TGTGCCAGCAGCCTCGTCGCCGGGATACTGGAGGGGGAGCAGTACTTC.

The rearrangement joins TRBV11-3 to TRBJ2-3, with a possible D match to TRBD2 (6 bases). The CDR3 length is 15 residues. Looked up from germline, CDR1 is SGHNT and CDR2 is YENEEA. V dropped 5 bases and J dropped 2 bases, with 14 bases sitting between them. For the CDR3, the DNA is TGTGCCAGCAGCCCAGGCGGCGGGGCCACAGATACGCAGTATTTT. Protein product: CASSPGGGATDTQYF.

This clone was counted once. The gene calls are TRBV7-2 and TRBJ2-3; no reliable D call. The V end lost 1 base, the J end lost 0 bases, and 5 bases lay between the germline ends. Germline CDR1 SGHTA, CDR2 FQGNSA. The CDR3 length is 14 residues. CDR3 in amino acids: CASSLVASTDTQYF. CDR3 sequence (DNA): TGTGCCAGCAGCTTAGTAGCTAGCACAGATACGCAGTATTTT. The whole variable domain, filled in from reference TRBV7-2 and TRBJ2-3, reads GAGVSQSPSNKVTEKGKDVELRCDPISGHTALYWYRQSLGQGLEFLIYFQGNSAPDKSGLPSDRFSAERTGGSVSTLTIQRTQQEDSAVYLCASSLVASTDTQYFGPGTRLTVL.

The CDR3 nucleotides read TGTGCCAGCAGTCCCAGACAGGGCTATCAAGAGACCCAGTACTTC. The encoded protein is CASSPRQGYQETQYF. This sequence joins TRBV27 and TRBJ2-5, with 7 bases aligning to TRBD1. Germline assignment: CDR1 MNHEY and CDR2 SMNVEV (reference sequence). The CDR3 contains 15 residues. The ends lost 5 bases at V and 2 bases at J; junction bases unmatched: 8.

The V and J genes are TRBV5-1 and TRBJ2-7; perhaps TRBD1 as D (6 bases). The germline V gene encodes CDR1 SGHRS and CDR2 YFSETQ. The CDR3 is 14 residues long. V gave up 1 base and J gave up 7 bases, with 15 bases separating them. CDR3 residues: CASSLQGPWEEQYF. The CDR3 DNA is TGCGCCAGCAGCTTGCAGGGGCCTTGGGAAGAGCAGTACTTC.

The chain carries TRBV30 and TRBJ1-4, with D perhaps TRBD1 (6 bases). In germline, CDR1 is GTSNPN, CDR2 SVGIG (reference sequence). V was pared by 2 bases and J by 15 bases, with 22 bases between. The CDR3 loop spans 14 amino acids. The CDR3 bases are TGTGCCTGGAGTCTGGGGACGGTCCATCGACAGGTGTTTTTT. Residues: CAWSLGTVHRQVFF.

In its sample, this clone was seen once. The CDR3, as DNA: TGTGCCAGCAGCCCAAGCCGGGTACCGAACACTGAAGCTTTCTTT. It codes for CASSPSRVPNTEAFF. The chain employs TRBV7-3 and TRBJ1-1; D is uncertain. The CDR3 is made up of 15 amino acids. Deletions cut 5 bases from V and 1 base from J, with 14 bases between. The germline CDR1 and CDR2 sequences are SGHTA and FQGTGA.

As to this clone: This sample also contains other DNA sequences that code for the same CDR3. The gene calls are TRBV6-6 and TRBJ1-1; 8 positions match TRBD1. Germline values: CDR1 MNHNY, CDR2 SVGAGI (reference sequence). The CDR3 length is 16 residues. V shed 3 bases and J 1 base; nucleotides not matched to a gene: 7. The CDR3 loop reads CASSYSPDRGNTEAFF. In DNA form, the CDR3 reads TGTGCCAGCAGTTATTCGCCAGACAGGGGGAACACTGAAGCTTTCTTT.